A single sample is the source of the 15 T cell receptor beta chains below, sequenced in a study of blood T cell repertoires in COVID-19. TCRdb keeps only in-frame clones here, not all; method: immunoSEQ multiplex PCR. The table records around 47,000 clones, nearly 70% of them present only once. Input material: peripheral blood. The receptors shown here come from an elderly man with acute or convalescent COVID-19.

The chain joins TRBV4-1 to TRBJ2-1, with 14 bases fitting TRBD2. This CDR3 has 17 amino acids. From germline, CDR1 is MGHRA and CDR2 YSYEKL. V lost 1 base to trimming and J lost 5 bases; unmatched junction nucleotides: 4. CDR3 nucleotide sequence: TGCGCCAGCAGCCAAGGACTAGCGGGGGGGAGGAACAATGAGCAGTTCTTC. Protein sequence: CASSQGLAGGRNNEQFF.

This chain uses TRBV18 with TRBJ1-4; unclear D gene. Trimming shortened V by 1 base and J by 7 bases, and 7 bases separated the two germline ends. The CDR3 contains 13 residues. Per germline, CDR1 KGHSH and CDR2 LQKENI. CDR3 residues: CASSPRPGEKLFF. CDR3 bases: TGTGCCAGCTCACCACGGCCGGGTGAAAAACTGTTTTTT. The variable domain in full, with the rest retrieved from reference TRBV18 and TRBJ1-4, is NAGVMQNPRHLVRRRGQEARLRCSPMKGHSHVYWYRQLPEEGLKFMVYLQKENIIDESGMPKERFSAEFPKEGPSILRIQQVVRGDSAAYFCASSPRPGEKLFFGSGTQLSVL.

This clone was observed a handful of times. The chain joins TRBV5-1 to TRBJ2-1, with 8 bases that match TRBD2. CDR1 and CDR2 from the germline V gene are SGHRS and YFSETQ. V lost 1 base to trimming and J lost 5 bases; unmatched junction nucleotides: 5. This CDR3 region has 15 residues. The CDR3 spells CASSLTGGFNNEQFF. The CDR3 nucleotides read TGCGCCAGCAGCTTGACGGGAGGGTTCAACAATGAGCAGTTCTTC.

The rearrangement links TRBV6-5 to TRBJ2-7; D is perhaps TRBD2 (6 bases). The CDR3 is made up of 15 amino acids. CDR1 is MNHEY and CDR2 is SVGAGI in the germline V gene. Trimming left V 7 bases short and J 1 base short, with 17 bases between. The CDR3 bases are TGTGCCAGCACCCTTCATTCGGGGGTATCCTACGAGCAGTACTTC. This translates into CASTLHSGVSYEQYF.

This chain uses TRBV30 with TRBJ1-1; D is possibly TRBD1 (5 bases). The CDR3 has 14 residues. With 0 bases removed from V and 1 base from J, the gap between germline ends came to 9 bases. Germline loops: CDR1 GTSNPN, CDR2 SVGIG (reference sequence). CDR3: CAWSVWQGNTEAFF. The CDR3, as DNA: TGTGCCTGGAGTGTATGGCAGGGGAACACTGAAGCTTTCTTT.

The V gene is TRBV7-9, the J gene TRBJ1-1, with D maybe TRBD1 (5 bases). Germline lookup yields CDR1 SEHNR and CDR2 FQNEAQ (reference sequence). V was pared by 5 bases and J by 5 bases, with 12 bases between. The CDR3 length is 13 residues. The DNA for the CDR3 is TGTGCCAGCAGCCGAGACAGTACAACTGAAGCTTTCTTT. Its translation is CASSRDSTTEAFF. Combining the CDR3 with reference TRBV7-9 and TRBJ1-1 gives the whole variable domain DTGVSQNPRHKITKRGQNVTFRCDPISEHNRLYWYRQTLGQGPEFLTYFQNEAQLEKSRLLSDRFSAERPKGSFSTLEIQRTEQGDSAMYLCASSRDSTTEAFFGQGTRLTVV.

The rearrangement joins TRBV11-2 to TRBJ2-7; 10 bases align to TRBD2. From germline, CDR1 is SGHAT and CDR2 FQNNGV. With 5 bases clipped from V and 7 bases from J, the junction kept 11 bases outside the gene matches. This CDR3 region has 15 residues. In DNA, the CDR3 is TGTGCCAGCAGCGTCAACCTAGCGGGAGCGGTAGAGCAGTACTTC. Its protein is CASSVNLAGAVEQYF. The whole variable domain, filled in from reference TRBV11-2 and TRBJ2-7, reads EAGVAQSPRYKIIEKRQSVAFWCNPISGHATLYWYQQILGQGPKLLIQFQNNGVVDDSQLPKDRFSAERLKGVDSTLKIQPAKLEDSAVYLCASSVNLAGAVEQYFGPGTRLTVT.

This clone was picked up a small number of times. The gene calls are TRBV7-2 and TRBJ1-6; D unclear. From germline, CDR1 is SGHTA and CDR2 FQGNSA. Trimming pared 3 bases from V and 3 bases from J, leaving 6 bases between. The CDR3 is 14 residues long. The CDR3 reads CASSFSSYNSPLHF. The CDR3 coding sequence is TGTGCCAGCAGCTTTTCCAGCTATAATTCACCCCTCCACTTT.

V usage is TRBV11-3 and J usage is TRBJ1-6; D remains ambiguous. Germline lookup yields CDR1 SGHNT and CDR2 YENEEA. This CDR3 contains 14 residues. The V end was cut by 5 bases, the J end by 7 bases, with 12 bases between. CDR3 nucleotides: TGTGCCAGCAGCGTTACCCCGGGGAATTCACCCCTCCACTTT. The encoded protein is CASSVTPGNSPLHF.

A few counts support this clone. V and J are TRBV5-1 and TRBJ2-3; TRBD2 aligns across 13 bases. Germline CDR1 reads SGHRS; CDR2 reads YFSETQ. V shed 0 bases and J 8 bases; nucleotides not matched to a gene: 0. The length of the CDR3 is 14 residues. CDR3 bases: TGCGCCAGCAGCTTGGGACTAGCGGGAGGTACGCAGTATTTT. This sequence encodes CASSLGLAGGTQYF.

The rearrangement links TRBV6-5 to TRBJ1-3, with TRBD1 identical over 7 bases. Trimming at V came to 5 bases and at J to 2 bases, leaving 6 bases not matched to a gene. The CDR3 is made up of 15 amino acids. Germline-derived CDR1 and CDR2 are MNHEY and SVGAGI. The CDR3 coding sequence is TGTGCCAGCAGTCGACAGGGCCAGACTGGAAACACCATATATTTT. As protein: CASSRQGQTGNTIYF.

The chain combines TRBV30 with TRBJ1-1, with 9 bases aligning to TRBD1. The CDR3 totals 13 residues. CDR1 and CDR2 (germline): GTSNPN, SVGIG (reference sequence). The junction had 9 bases not matched to a gene; V was cut back by 2 bases and J by 11 bases. The CDR3 sequence: CAWSTGGVAGAFF. CDR3 sequence (DNA): TGTGCCTGGAGTACAGGGGGCGTAGCTGGGGCTTTCTTT.

The V call is TRBV11-2, the J call TRBJ2-3; D gene unclear. The length of the CDR3 is 15 residues. V lost 1 base to trimming and J lost 5 bases, with 13 bases between them. Germline V gene data show CDR1 as SGHAT and CDR2 as FQNNGV. CDR3: CASSLVYTSGDTQYF. DNA for the CDR3: TGTGCCAGCAGCTTAGTTTATACGAGTGGAGATACGCAGTATTTT.

Here the CDR3 reads CASSGPGGLQVEKLFF. For the CDR3, the DNA is TGTGCCAGCAGCGGGCCTGGGGGACTTCAGGTGGAAAAACTGTTTTTT. V usage is TRBV9 and J usage is TRBJ1-4; D may be TRBD1 (5 bases). The germline V gene has CDR1 SGDLS and CDR2 YYNGEE. The length of the CDR3 is 16 residues. Deletions cut 3 bases from V and 8 bases from J, with 20 bases between.

The V and J genes are TRBV11-2 and TRBJ2-5; 8 bases align to TRBD1. Germline CDR1 reads SGHAT; CDR2 reads FQNNGV. V lost 1 base, J lost 2 bases, and 6 bases stayed unmatched. This CDR3 is built from 16 residues. CDR3 DNA sequence: TGTGCCAGCAGCTTAGTTGGTGGGACAGGACAAGAGACCCAGTACTTC. It codes for CASSLVGGTGQETQYF.